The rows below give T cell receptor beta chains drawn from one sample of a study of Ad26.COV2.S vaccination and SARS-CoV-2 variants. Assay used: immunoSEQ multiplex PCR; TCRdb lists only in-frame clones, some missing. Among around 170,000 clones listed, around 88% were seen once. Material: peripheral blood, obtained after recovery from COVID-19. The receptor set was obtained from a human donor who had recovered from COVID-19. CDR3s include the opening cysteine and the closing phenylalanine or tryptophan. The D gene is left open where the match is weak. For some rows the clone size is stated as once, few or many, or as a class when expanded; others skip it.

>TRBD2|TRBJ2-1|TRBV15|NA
TGTGCCACCAGCACCCGACTAGCGGGAACTCGTTACAATGAGCAGTTCTTC
CATSTRLAGTRYNEQFF
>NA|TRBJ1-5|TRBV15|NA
TGTGCCACCAGCAGACGGGAAACAAATCAGCCCCAGCATTTT
CATSRRETNQPQHF
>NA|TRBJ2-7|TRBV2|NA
TGTGCCAGCAGTGAGGTCGGGATTCCCTACGAGCAGTACTTC
CASSEVGIPYEQYF
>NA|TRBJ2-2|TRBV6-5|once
TGTGCCAGCAACCTGTATCCGAACACCGGGGAGCTGTTTTTT
CASNLYPNTGELFF
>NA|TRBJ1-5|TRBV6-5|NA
TGTGCCAGCAGCGTCCATAGCAATCAGCCCCAGCATTTT
CASSVHSNQPQHF
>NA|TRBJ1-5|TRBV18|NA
TGTGCCAGCTCACCACAGGGGACGGGGAGCAATCAGCCCCAGCATTTT
CASSPQGTGSNQPQHF
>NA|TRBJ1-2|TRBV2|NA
TGTGCCTCGAATTTCGGGGGGGACGGCTACACCTTC
CASNFGGDGYTF
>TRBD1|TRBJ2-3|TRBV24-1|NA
TGTGCCACCAGTGATTCTATAACAGGGGGCGGCGCAGATACGCAGTATTTT
CATSDSITGGGADTQYF
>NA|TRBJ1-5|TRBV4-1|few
TGCGCCAGCAGCCAAGACCCCACCCCCTCCAGGGTCCGGGATCAGCCCCAGCATTTT
CASSQDPTPSRVRDQPQHF
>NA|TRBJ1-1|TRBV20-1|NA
TGCAGTGCTAGGGGGAATACTGAAGCTTTCTTT
CSARGNTEAFF
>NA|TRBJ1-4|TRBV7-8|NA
TGTGCCAGCAGCGGCTGGGGGGCTGGGAGCCCCTTAGGTGAAAAACTGTTTTTT
CASSGWGAGSPLGEKLFF
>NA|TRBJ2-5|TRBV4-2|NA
TGTGCCAGCAGCCAAGATTTTTCGTACCAAGAGACCCAGTACTTC
CASSQDFSYQETQYF
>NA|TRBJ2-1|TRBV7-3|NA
TGTGCCAGCAGCTTAACGTTAAGGGGCATTAGTGAGCAGTTCTTC
CASSLTLRGISEQFF
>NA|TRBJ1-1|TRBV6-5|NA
TGTGCCAGCAGTTACTTTGCCGGGACACCGCTCACTGAAGCTTTCTTT
CASSYFAGTPLTEAFF
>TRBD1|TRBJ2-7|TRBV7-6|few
TGTGCCAGCAGTCCCGGGACAGGGACGCACGAGCAGTACTTC
CASSPGTGTHEQYF
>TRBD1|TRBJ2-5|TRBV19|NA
TGTGCCAGTAGTATATTCGGGTCGAGGACAGGGAAGGAAGAGACCCAGTACTTC
CASSIFGSRTGKEETQYF
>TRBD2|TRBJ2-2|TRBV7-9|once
TGTGCCAGCAGTTTTCTAACTAGCGAACCGAACACCGGGGAGCTGTTTTTT
CASSFLTSEPNTGELFF
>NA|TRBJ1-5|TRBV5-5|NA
TGTGCCAGCAGCTTGGTGGGGTATCGTTATAGCAATCAGCCCCAGCATTTT
CASSLVGYRYSNQPQHF
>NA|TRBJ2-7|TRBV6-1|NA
TGTGCCAGCAGTGAAGCGGCCGGGACGCTGTGGGAGCAGTACTTC
CASSEAAGTLWEQYF
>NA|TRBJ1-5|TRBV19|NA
TGTGCCACCGTCGGGGGCTTCTATCAGCCCCAGCATTTT
CATVGGFYQPQHF
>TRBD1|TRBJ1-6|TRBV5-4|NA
TGTGCCAGCAGCCCGGGACAGGAATATTCACCCCTCCACTTT
CASSPGQEYSPLHF
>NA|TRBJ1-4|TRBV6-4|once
TGTGCCAGCAGTGACTTCACGGGACACGGTGAAAAACTGTTTTTT
CASSDFTGHGEKLFF
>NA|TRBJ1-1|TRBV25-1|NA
TGTGCCAGCTGCAACAGGGAGAACACTGAAGCTTTCTTT
CASCNRENTEAFF
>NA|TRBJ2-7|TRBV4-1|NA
TGCGCCAGCGGTCAGGGAGGCGAGCAGTACTTC
CASGQGGEQYF
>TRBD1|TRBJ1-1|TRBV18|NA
TGTGCCAGCTCTGGACGAAGGGAGGGGGCAGGGGCTTTCTTT
CASSGRREGAGAFF
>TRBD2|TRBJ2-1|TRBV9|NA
TGTGCCAGCAGCAAAACCATCAGTAGCGGCTCTAGCGGGGGGGCGCCTGACAATGAGCAGTTCTTC
CASSKTISSGSSGGAPDNEQFF
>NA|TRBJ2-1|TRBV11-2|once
TGTGCCAGCAGCTTATCCCCGGCCAGGGGCAATGAGCAGTTCTTC
CASSLSPARGNEQFF
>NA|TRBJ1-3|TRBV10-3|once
TGTGCCATCAGTGAGTCGCACAGGGTTGGTGGAAACACCATATATTTT
CAISESHRVGGNTIYF